A selection of T cell receptor beta chains follows, all from one sample in a study of spatial heterogeneity in lung cancer. Via MiXCR, TCRdb re-called the 5' RACE reads, giving one row per CDR3 protein. The sample shows about 24,000 distinct CDR3 sequences, around 8.5% of them seen only once. The sample was lung tumor tissue, taken at surgery. The source of these receptors is a male donor with early-stage non-small cell lung cancer. Each CDR3 is given with its conserved first and last residue. The D gene is left open where the match is weak. The size entry is marked missing in some rows and otherwise reads once, few, many or a size class.

clone_size	d_call	v_call	j_call	cdr3_aa	cdr3_nt
many	.	TRBV28	TRBJ2-7	CASSFYHEQYF	TGTGCCAGCAGTTTCTATCACGAGCAGTACTTC
few	.	TRBV5-1	TRBJ2-3	CASSGGRVTDTQYF	TGCGCCAGCAGCGGGGGTCGAGTTACAGATACGCAGTATTTT
few	.	TRBV20-1	TRBJ1-2	CSAPRDTPFYGYTF	TGCAGTGCCCCCCGAGATACCCCCTTCTATGGCTACACCTTC
medium-sized	TRBD2	TRBV27	TRBJ2-5	CASSPPGLAGETQYF	TGTGCCAGCAGTCCCCCAGGGCTAGCGGGAGAGACCCAGTACTTC
many	.	TRBV15	TRBJ2-4	CATSLGNGGMVDIQYF	TGTGCCACCAGCCTTGGGAATGGAGGGATGGTGGACATTCAGTACTTC
many	.	TRBV4-2	TRBJ1-6	CASSQERSGNSPLHF	TGTGCCAGCAGCCAAGAGAGGTCTGGCAATTCACCCCTCCACTTT
many	.	TRBV7-2	TRBJ1-1	CASSLWSQTEAFF	TGTGCCAGCAGCTTATGGTCCCAGACTGAAGCTTTCTTT
many	TRBD1	TRBV10-3	TRBJ2-1	CAINPGQGTNEQFF	TGTGCCATCAATCCGGGACAGGGGACGAATGAGCAGTTCTTC
many	.	TRBV2	TRBJ1-3	CASSFRGGSGNTIYF	TGTGCCAGCAGTTTCCGCGGGGGCTCTGGAAACACCATATATTTT
medium-sized	TRBD2	TRBV7-8	TRBJ2-3	CASRRGNPADTQYF	TGTGCCAGCAGGCGGGGGAACCCCGCAGATACGCAGTATTTT
many	TRBD1	TRBV20-1	TRBJ1-1	CSARRDREAEAFF	TGCAGTGCTAGAAGAGACAGGGAGGCTGAAGCTTTCTTT
medium-sized	.	TRBV3-1	TRBJ2-3	CASSPSAGTGGDTQYF	TGTGCCAGCAGCCCGTCGGCGGGGACCGGGGGAGATACGCAGTATTTT
many	TRBD1	TRBV10-3	TRBJ2-5	CAISPTGIGETQYF	TGTGCCATCAGTCCGACAGGGATTGGAGAGACCCAGTACTTC
many	TRBD2	TRBV5-1	TRBJ2-7	CASSTMTSGSDEQYF	TGCGCCAGCAGCACGATGACTAGCGGGAGCGATGAGCAGTACTTC
few	.	TRBV20-1	TRBJ2-1	CSATFGSGYNEQFF	TGCAGTGCTACATTTGGTAGCGGCTACAATGAGCAGTTCTTC
.	.	TRBV27	TRBJ1-1	CASSWDPTGATEAFF	TGTGCCAGCAGTTGGGATCCAACGGGGGCCACTGAAGCTTTCTTT
.	.	TRBV9	TRBJ2-5	CASSAAPRGLGETQYF	TGTGCCAGCAGCGCCGCCCCTCGGGGGTTAGGAGAGACCCAGTACTTC
.	.	TRBV12-3/TRBV12-4	TRBJ1-4	CASSPMGWGGEKLFF	TGTGCCAGCAGTCCAATGGGCTGGGGGGGTGAAAAACTGTTTTTT
many	.	TRBV5-4	TRBJ2-7	CASSLEGTDYEQYF	TGTGCCAGCAGCTTGGAGGGCACAGACTACGAGCAGTACTTC
many	.	TRBV10-3	TRBJ2-7	CAISRDLTPEQYF	TGTGCCATCAGTCGTGACCTCACCCCCGAGCAGTACTTC
.	TRBD1	TRBV12-3/TRBV12-4	TRBJ2-3	CASSLPGTVPDTQYF	TGTGCCAGCAGTTTACCCGGGACAGTCCCAGATACGCAGTATTTT
few	.	TRBV20-1	TRBJ2-3	CSTPFLDTQYF	TGCAGTACCCCCTTTTTAGATACGCAGTATTTT
.	.	TRBV2	TRBJ2-3	CASSDSTAGLSTDTQYF	TGTGCCAGCAGTGATTCGACCGCGGGACTGAGCACAGATACGCAGTATTTT
many	.	TRBV7-9	TRBJ2-1	CASSLVGAAANEQFF	TGTGCCAGCAGCTTAGTGGGGGCCGCGGCTAATGAGCAGTTCTTC
many	.	TRBV4-3	TRBJ2-5	CASSQGTVRQETQYF	TGCGCCAGCAGCCAAGGGACAGTTCGGCAAGAGACCCAGTACTTC
many	.	TRBV7-2	TRBJ2-1	CASSLIQPEQFF	TGTGCCAGCAGCTTAATCCAGCCCGAGCAGTTCTTC
few	.	TRBV28	TRBJ2-7	CASSAGGGLEQYF	TGTGCCAGCAGTGCCGGAGGGGGCCTCGAGCAGTACTTC
medium-sized	.	TRBV7-3	TRBJ2-2	CASSLMQQVGELFF	TGTGCCAGCAGTCTAATGCAACAGGTCGGGGAGCTGTTTTTT
many	.	TRBV27	TRBJ2-1	CASSLGGFFNEQFF	TGTGCCAGCAGTTTAGGGGGTTTCTTCAATGAGCAGTTCTTC